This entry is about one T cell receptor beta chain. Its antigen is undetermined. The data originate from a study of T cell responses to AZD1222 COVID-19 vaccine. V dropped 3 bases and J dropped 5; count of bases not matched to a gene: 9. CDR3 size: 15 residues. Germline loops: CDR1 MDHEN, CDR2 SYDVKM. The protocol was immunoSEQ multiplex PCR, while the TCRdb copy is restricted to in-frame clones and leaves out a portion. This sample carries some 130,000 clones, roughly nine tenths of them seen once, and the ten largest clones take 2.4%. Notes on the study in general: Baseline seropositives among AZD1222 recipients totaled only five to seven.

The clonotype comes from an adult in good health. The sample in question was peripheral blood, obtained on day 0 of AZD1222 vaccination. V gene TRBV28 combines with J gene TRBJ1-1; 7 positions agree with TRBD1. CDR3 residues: CASSFGRTGKTEAFF. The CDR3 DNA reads TGTGCCAGCAGTTTCGGGCGGACAGGTAAGACTGAAGCTTTCTTT.